This TCR beta chain emerged from a study of blood T cell repertoires in COVID-19. Participants had their cohort set by participant-reported clinical history. Study processing details: Researchers report that nucleated cell counts were estimated from reference gene primer amplification. Libraries were prepared by immunoSEQ multiplex PCR; TCRdb keeps only in-frame clonotypes and omits some of them. The V and J calls and clone size were taken over from that table, and D and trimming were inferred from the DNA. The table has a few hundred thousand clones, around 84% seen once. This CDR3 has 16 amino acids. The germline gives CDR1 LNHDA, CDR2 SQIVND (reference sequence). V dropped 4 bases and J dropped 0 bases, with 15 bases sitting between them.

The sequenced sample consisted of PBMCs or T cells enriched from blood (not recorded which). V and J are TRBV19 and TRBJ1-1; D perhaps matches TRBD1 (6 bases). The receptor comes from a woman aged 40 to 49 who had recovered from COVID-19. The DNA for the CDR3 is TGTGCCAGTAGTAGACACTCGACAGGCATGAACACTGAAGCTTTCTTT. Translated, it gives CASSRHSTGMNTEAFF.